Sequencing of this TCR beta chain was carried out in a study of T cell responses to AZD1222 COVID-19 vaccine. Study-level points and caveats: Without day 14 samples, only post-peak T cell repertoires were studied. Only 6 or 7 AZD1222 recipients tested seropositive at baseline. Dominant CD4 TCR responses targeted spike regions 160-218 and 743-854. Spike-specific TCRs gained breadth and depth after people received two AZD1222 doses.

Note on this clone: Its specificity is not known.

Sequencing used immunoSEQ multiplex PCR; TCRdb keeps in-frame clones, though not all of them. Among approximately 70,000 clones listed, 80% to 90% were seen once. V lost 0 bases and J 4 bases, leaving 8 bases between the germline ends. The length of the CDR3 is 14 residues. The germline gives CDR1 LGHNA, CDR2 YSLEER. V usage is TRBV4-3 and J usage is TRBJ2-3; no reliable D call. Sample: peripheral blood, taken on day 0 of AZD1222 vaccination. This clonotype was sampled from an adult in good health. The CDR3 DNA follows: TGCGCCAGCAGCCAAGACCCGAGGTCAGATACGCAGTATTTT. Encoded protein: CASSQDPRSDTQYF.